This entry is about one T cell receptor (beta chain). Its antigen is unknown. The record originates from a study of response to subunit inactivated influenza vaccine. Study-wide results and caveats: Researchers suggested that each seasonal influenza vaccination recruits few new T cells.

TCRdb processed the RT-PCR reads anew with MiXCR; each CDR3 protein has one entry. The sample lists fewer than 650,000 distinct CDR3 sequences, approximately 12% occurring once. CDR3 length equals 15 residues. Germline V lookup: CDR1 ENHRY, CDR2 SYGVKD. The V and J ends lost 3 bases and 3 bases, in that order; junction bases with no gene match: 3. This clonotype originated in a man aged 50 or older who received an inactivated influenza vaccine. The input for sequencing was PBMCs from blood, taken about 40 days after vaccination. The J gene is TRBJ2-7, the V gene TRBV10-3, with TRBD1 identical over 12 bases. DNA for the CDR3: TGTGCCATCAGTGACTGGGACAGGGGGCTCTACGAGCAGTACTTC. This sequence encodes CAISDWDRGLYEQYF.